These 23 T cell receptor beta chains were sequenced from one sample in a study of blood T cell repertoires in COVID-19. Assay used: immunoSEQ multiplex PCR; TCRdb lists only in-frame clones, some missing. The repertoire holds 200,000 to 250,000 clones, with 85% to 90% as singletons. Sequencing was done on a sample of peripheral blood. The receptor source for this set is a woman between 45 and 60 years old with acute or convalescent COVID-19.

This clone appeared once. The J gene is TRBJ1-4, the V gene TRBV7-6; maybe TRBD1 (6 bases). The CDR3 is made up of 17 amino acids. Germline V gene data show CDR1 as SGHVS and CDR2 as FNYEAQ. V was pared by 5 bases and J by 6 bases, with 22 bases between. The CDR3 loop reads CASSHWGGGDYDEKLFF. For the CDR3, the DNA is TGTGCCAGCAGCCATTGGGGAGGGGGGGATTACGATGAAAAACTGTTTTTT.

The chain carries TRBV19 and TRBJ2-1; possibly TRBD1 for D (5 bases). Deletions cut 10 bases from V and 0 bases from J, with 7 bases between. CDR3 length equals 12 residues. CDR1 is LNHDA and CDR2 is SQIVND in the germline V gene (reference sequence). The CDR3 coding sequence is TGTGCCACGACAGACTCCTACAATGAGCAGTTCTTC. It specifies CATTDSYNEQFF. Full variable domain (rest looked up from reference TRBV19 and TRBJ2-1): DGGITQSPKYLFRKEGQNVTLSCEQNLNHDAMYWYRQDPGQGLRLIYYSQIVNDFQKGDIAEGYSVSREKKESFPLTVTSAQKNPTAFYLCATTDSYNEQFFGPGTRLTVL.

This chain links TRBV28 with TRBJ2-2; 8 bases map to TRBD2. J lost 1 base, V lost 7 bases, and 2 bases had no gene match. The CDR3 runs 14 residues. Germline V gene sequence: CDR1 MDHEN, CDR2 SYDVKM. The CDR3 DNA follows: TGTGCCAGCAAAGCGGGAGTGAACACCGGGGAGCTGTTTTTT. Its translation: CASKAGVNTGELFF.

The chain joins TRBV25-1 to TRBJ1-1; D possibly corresponds to TRBD1 (6 bases). The CDR3 loop spans 13 amino acids. CDR1 MGHDK and CDR2 SYGVNS come from the germline V gene. The V end lost 8 bases, the J end lost 7 bases, and 17 bases lay between the germline ends. The CDR3 DNA is TGTGCCAGCGGGGTGTCAGGGGCCCTTGAAGCTTTCTTT. Amino acid sequence: CASGVSGALEAFF.

The V call is TRBV7-9, the J call TRBJ2-2; D is uncertain. V lost 5 bases and J lost 2, with 9 bases in between. The CDR3 sequence is 14 residues long. Germline CDR1 is SEHNR and CDR2 is FQNEAQ (reference sequence). The CDR3 nucleotides read TGTGCCAGCAGCCCTCCAGATAACACCGGGGAGCTGTTTTTT. The encoded protein is CASSPPDNTGELFF.

By share, this clone counts as medium-sized. The chain is built from TRBV4-3 and TRBJ2-1, with D possibly being TRBD2 (5 bases). V lost 0 bases and J lost 7, with 19 bases in between. Per germline, CDR1 LGHNA and CDR2 YSLEER. The CDR3 consists of 17 residues. CDR3 sequence (DNA): TGCGCCAGCAGCCAAGACCTGACTTTGATGTGGAGGAATGAGCAGTTCTTC. This sequence encodes CASSQDLTLMWRNEQFF.

This chain uses TRBV6-1 with TRBJ1-1; D is uncertain. The germline CDR1 and CDR2 sequences are MNHNS and SASEGT. The CDR3 contains 13 residues. The V end lost 2 bases, the J end lost 0 bases, and 4 bases lay between the germline ends. The CDR3 sequence is CASSEQLNTEAFF. The CDR3 DNA follows: TGTGCCAGCAGTGAACAGTTGAACACTGAAGCTTTCTTT.

This chain connects TRBV12-3 or TRBV12-4 to TRBJ2-1, with D perhaps TRBD2 (5 bases). Trimming pared 2 bases from V and 6 bases from J, leaving 8 bases between. The CDR3 length is 13 residues. CDR3: CASSLWTFNEQFF. The CDR3, as DNA: TGTGCCAGCAGTTTATGGACTTTCAATGAGCAGTTCTTC.

This chain joins TRBV5-8 and TRBJ2-7; 10 bases align to TRBD1. Per germline, CDR1 SGHTS and CDR2 YDEGEE. The V and J ends lost 1 base and 3 bases, in that order; junction bases with no gene match: 1. This CDR3 contains 14 residues. The CDR3 region is CASSLRTGGYEQYF. In DNA form, the CDR3 reads TGTGCCAGCAGCTTGAGGACAGGGGGCTACGAGCAGTACTTC.

The chain combines TRBV5-4 with TRBJ2-1; tentatively, D is TRBD2 (5 bases). The length of the CDR3 is 14 residues. The germline V gene has CDR1 SGHNT and CDR2 YYREEE (reference sequence). V was pared by 0 bases and J by 4 bases, with 8 bases between. The CDR3 protein is CASSLAGVYNEQFF. For the CDR3, the DNA is TGTGCCAGCAGCTTGGCCGGGGTTTACAATGAGCAGTTCTTC. The whole variable domain, filled in from reference TRBV5-4 and TRBJ2-1, reads ETGVTQSPTHLIKTRGQQVTLRCSSQSGHNTVSWYQQALGQGPQFIFQYYREEENGRGNFPPRFSGLQFPNYSSELNVNALELDDSALYLCASSLAGVYNEQFFGPGTRLTVL.

The chain joins TRBV24-1 to TRBJ2-3, with 8 bases lining up with TRBD1. Trimming at V came to 3 bases and at J to 1 base, leaving 2 bases not matched to a gene. The CDR3 runs 15 residues. Looked up from germline, CDR1 is KGHDR and CDR2 is SFDVKD. The CDR3 nucleotides are TGTGCCACCAGTGATCCGACAGGGGGCACAGATACGCAGTATTTT. Its protein is CATSDPTGGTDTQYF.

This rearrangement joins TRBV7-2 to TRBJ2-7; TRBD2 is a possible D gene (6 bases). The CDR3 consists of 14 residues. V was shortened by 5 bases and J by 3 bases, with 14 bases between the two germline ends. Per germline, CDR1 SGHTA and CDR2 FQGNSA. In DNA form, the CDR3 reads TGTGCCAGCAGCCGGGACTCCTCAGACTACGAGCAGTACTTC. Its protein product is CASSRDSSDYEQYF.

V gene TRBV5-6 combines with J gene TRBJ2-5; 7 positions match TRBD2. V shed 3 bases and J 2 bases; nucleotides not matched to a gene: 4. The CDR3 has 14 residues. CDR1 is SGHDT, CDR2 YYEEEE, per germline. Here the CDR3 reads CASSSWTSQETQYF. The CDR3 DNA is TGTGCCAGCAGCTCCTGGACTAGTCAAGAGACCCAGTACTTC. The variable domain in full, with the rest retrieved from reference TRBV5-6 and TRBJ2-5, is DAGVTQSPTHLIKTRGQQVTLRCSPKSGHDTVSWYQQALGQGPQFIFQYYEEEERQRGNFPDRFSGHQFPNYSSELNVNALLLGDSALYLCASSSWTSQETQYFGPGTRLLVL.

The chain couples TRBV6-6 to TRBJ2-7; the D gene is possibly TRBD2 (6 bases). This CDR3 comprises 14 residues. V was clipped by 7 bases and J by 3 bases, with 16 bases between them. The V gene's germline CDR1 is MNHNY and CDR2 SVGAGI (reference sequence). This CDR3 reads CASTPTSGRYEQYF. The DNA for the CDR3 is TGTGCCAGCACCCCGACTAGTGGCCGCTACGAGCAGTACTTC.

The chain combines TRBV11-2 with TRBJ1-2, with D perhaps TRBD1 (6 bases). CDR1 and CDR2 (germline): SGHAT, FQNNGV. Trimming stripped 1 base from V and 2 bases from J, with 17 bases between. The CDR3 is 17 residues long. CDR3 in DNA: TGTGCCAGCAGCTTAGGTGGGGGCCCGACAGTCAACTATGGCTACACCTTC. It is translated as CASSLGGGPTVNYGYTF.

J is TRBJ1-3 and V is TRBV11-2; 7 bases match TRBD1. The CDR3 runs to 15 residues. CDR1 and CDR2 (germline): SGHAT, FQNNGV. J lost 3 bases, V lost 5 bases, and 7 bases had no gene match. The CDR3 here is CASSETAGGGNTIYF. In DNA form, the CDR3 reads TGTGCCAGCAGCGAAACGGCAGGGGGTGGAAACACCATATATTTT.

The chain recombines TRBV2 with TRBJ1-6; 9 nucleotides match TRBD1. Unmatched junction bases numbered 5, after V lost 4 bases and J lost 7 bases. The CDR3 is 15 residues long. Germline V gene data show CDR1 as SNHLY and CDR2 as FYNNEI. This CDR3 is CASSAGQGENSPLHF. CDR3 DNA: TGTGCCAGCAGTGCGGGACAGGGAGAGAATTCACCCCTCCACTTT. Based on the CDR3 plus reference TRBV2 and TRBJ1-6, the full variable domain is EPEVTQTPSHQVTQMGQEVILRCVPISNHLYFYWYRQILGQKVEFLVSFYNNEISEKSEIFDDQFSVERPDGSNFTLKIRSTKLEDSAMYFCASSAGQGENSPLHFGNGTRLTVT.

The chain links TRBV20-1 to TRBJ1-1; D possibly corresponds to TRBD1 (5 bases). CDR1 DFQATT and CDR2 SNEGSKA come from the germline V gene (reference sequence). V lost 3 bases and J 4 bases, leaving 9 bases between the germline ends. The CDR3 totals 12 residues. CDR3 loop: CSASKGFTEAFF. The CDR3 DNA reads TGCAGTGCTAGTAAGGGGTTCACTGAAGCTTTCTTT.

V usage is TRBV10-1 and J usage is TRBJ2-2, with TRBD2 identical over 7 bases. The V and J ends lost 4 bases and 8 bases, in that order; junction bases with no gene match: 4. Germline V gene sequence: CDR1 WNHNN, CDR2 SYGVQD (reference sequence). This CDR3 region has 13 residues. The CDR3 here is CASSASGGGELFF. CDR3 bases: TGCGCCAGCAGTGCTAGCGGAGGGGGGGAGCTGTTTTTT.

The genes are TRBV19 and TRBJ2-5, with 9 bases fitting TRBD1. Germline-derived CDR1 and CDR2 are LNHDA and SQIVND (reference sequence). V dropped 3 bases and J dropped 5; count of bases not matched to a gene: 7. The length of the CDR3 is 15 residues. CDR3 region: CASSMEQGARETQYF. The DNA for the CDR3 is TGTGCCAGTAGTATGGAACAGGGGGCGAGGGAGACCCAGTACTTC.

The chain joins TRBV6-5 to TRBJ1-1; tentative D call: TRBD1 (5 bases). The length of the CDR3 is 15 residues. Germline lookup yields CDR1 MNHEY and CDR2 SVGAGI. V lost 0 bases and J lost 5, with 13 bases in between. The CDR3 DNA sequence: TGTGCCAGCAGTTACTCGAAAGGGGTTGGGACTGAAGCTTTCTTT. It yields the protein CASSYSKGVGTEAFF.

The V gene is TRBV30, the J gene TRBJ2-2, with D perhaps TRBD2 (5 bases). Per the germline V gene, CDR1 is GTSNPN and CDR2 is SVGIG (reference sequence). The germline V and J ends were trimmed by 2 bases and 5 bases, with 12 bases remaining between them. This CDR3 region has 14 residues. The CDR3 region is CAWSMASYTGELFF. CDR3 DNA: TGTGCCTGGAGTATGGCTAGCTATACCGGGGAGCTGTTTTTT. Together with reference TRBV30 and TRBJ2-2, the CDR3 gives the full variable domain: SQTIHQWPATLVQPVGSPLSLECTVEGTSNPNLYWYRQAAGRGLQLLFYSVGIGQISSEVPQNLSASRPQDRQFILSSKKLLLSDSGFYLCAWSMASYTGELFFGEGSRLTVL.

The chain joins TRBV11-2 to TRBJ1-2; 8 bases agree with TRBD1. The germline gives CDR1 SGHAT, CDR2 FQNNGV. The ends lost 5 bases at V and 7 bases at J; junction bases unmatched: 12. The CDR3 totals 15 residues. CDR3 sequence reads: CASSPSRTGILGYTF. Here the CDR3 DNA reads TGTGCCAGCAGCCCCTCCCGGACAGGGATCCTTGGCTACACCTTC.